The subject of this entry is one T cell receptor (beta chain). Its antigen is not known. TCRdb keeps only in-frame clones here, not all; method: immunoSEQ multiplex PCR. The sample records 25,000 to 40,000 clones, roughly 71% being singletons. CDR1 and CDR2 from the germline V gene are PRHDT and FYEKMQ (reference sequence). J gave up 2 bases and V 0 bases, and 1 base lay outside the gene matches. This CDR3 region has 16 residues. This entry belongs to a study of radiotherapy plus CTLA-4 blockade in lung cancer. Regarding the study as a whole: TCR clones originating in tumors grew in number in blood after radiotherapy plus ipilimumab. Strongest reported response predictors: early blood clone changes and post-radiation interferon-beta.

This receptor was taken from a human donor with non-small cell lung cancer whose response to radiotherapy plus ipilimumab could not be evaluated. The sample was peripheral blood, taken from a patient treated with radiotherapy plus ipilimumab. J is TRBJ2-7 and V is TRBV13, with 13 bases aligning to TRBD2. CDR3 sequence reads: CASSLGLAGGTYEQYF. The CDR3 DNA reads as TGTGCCAGCAGCTTAGGACTAGCGGGAGGGACCTACGAGCAGTACTTC.